Each of the 23 T cell receptor beta chains below was sequenced from the same sample in a study of response to subunit inactivated influenza vaccine. TCRdb re-derived calls from the RT-PCR reads in MiXCR, one entry per CDR3 protein. The table includes approximately 490,000 distinct CDR3 sequences, roughly 7.6% detected once. The material sequenced was PBMCs from blood, taken less than 30 months after vaccination. These receptors all come from a man between 50 and 70 years old who received an inactivated influenza vaccine.

This chain joins TRBV6-1 and TRBJ2-7; 8 nucleotides align to TRBD2. Germline V gives CDR1 MNHNS, CDR2 SASEGT. J was trimmed by 2 bases and V by 3 bases; bases with no gene match: 6. The CDR3 is 15 residues long. The CDR3 nucleotides are TGTGCCAGCAGTGACCAAGGACTAGCAGCCTACGAGCAGTACTTC. Protein product: CASSDQGLAAYEQYF.

The chain couples TRBV10-3 to TRBJ1-5, with 8 bases fitting TRBD1. CDR1 is ENHRY, CDR2 SYGVKD, per germline. CDR3 size: 17 residues. The V gene end was trimmed by 11 bases and the J gene end by 7 bases; junction bases not matched to a gene: 22. In nucleotides, the CDR3 is TGTGCCGTCGGGGTTGCAGGGGGCGCAGGGGTCCAGCAGCCCCAGCATTTT. Translation gives CAVGVAGGAGVQQPQHF.

This clonotype was detected many times. The V call is TRBV4-3, the J call TRBJ2-4; D may match TRBD1 or TRBD2 (5 bases each). The V and J ends lost 2 bases and 0 bases respectively, with 11 bases between them. The CDR3 extends over 16 amino acids. Germline V gene sequence: CDR1 LGHNA, CDR2 YSLEER. CDR3 loop: CASSQSWDVAKNIQYF. CDR3 bases: TGCGCCAGCAGCCAATCATGGGACGTAGCCAAAAACATTCAGTACTTC.

This clonotype was seen more than once but under ten times. The V gene is TRBV30, the J gene TRBJ1-2; the match to TRBD1 covers 7 bases. The CDR3 has 13 residues. V lost 3 bases to trimming and J lost 7 bases; unmatched junction nucleotides: 8. CDR1 and CDR2 (germline): GTSNPN, SVGIG (reference sequence). DNA for the CDR3: TGTGCCTGGAGGGCCGACAGGGAGTTTGGCTACACCTTC. This codes for CAWRADREFGYTF.

This clonotype was found many times. The V call is TRBV29-1, the J call TRBJ1-6; 8 positions match TRBD1. V shed 7 bases, J shed 0 bases, and the junction held 8 bases outside the gene matches. This CDR3 is 16 amino acids long. Germline V gives CDR1 SQVTM, CDR2 ANQGSEA. The CDR3 sequence: CSATGQESSYNSPLHF. The CDR3, as DNA: TGCAGCGCTACGGGACAGGAGAGCTCCTATAATTCACCCCTCCACTTT.

J is TRBJ2-3 and V is TRBV7-2, with D hard to call. Germline V gives CDR1 SGHTA, CDR2 FQGNSA. Between the trimmed V and J ends, which lost 4 bases and 6 bases, there was a span of 11 bases. This CDR3 spans 13 amino acids. This CDR3 is CASSSEWADTQYF. Written as DNA, the CDR3 is TGTGCCAGCAGCTCGGAATGGGCGGATACGCAGTATTTT. Based on the CDR3 plus reference TRBV7-2 and TRBJ2-3, the full variable domain is GAGVSQSPSNKVTEKGKDVELRCDPISGHTALYWYRQSLGQGLEFLIYFQGNSAPDKSGLPSDRFSAERTGGSVSTLTIQRTQQEDSAVYLCASSSEWADTQYFGPGTRLTVL.

The V gene is TRBV4-1, the J gene TRBJ2-3; D ambiguous. V was pared by 1 base and J by 3 bases, with 11 bases between. CDR3 length: 15 amino acids. Germline V gives CDR1 MGHRA, CDR2 YSYEKL. The CDR3 bases are TGCGCCAGCAGCCAAGCTCGACTGGGGACAGATACGCAGTATTTT. It encodes CASSQARLGTDTQYF.

Ten or more counts support this clonotype. This chain links TRBV4-3 with TRBJ2-3, with 7 bases fitting TRBD2. The CDR3 loop spans 16 amino acids. The V and J ends lost 0 bases and 1 base, in that order; junction bases with no gene match: 4. Germline V gene sequence: CDR1 LGHNA, CDR2 YSLEER. The CDR3 protein is CASSQDGAGGTDTQYF. The CDR3 DNA follows: TGCGCCAGCAGCCAAGATGGCGCGGGGGGCACAGATACGCAGTATTTT.

This clonotype came up many times. The chain carries TRBV9 and TRBJ2-7; 8 bases line up with TRBD1. The V gene's germline CDR1 is SGDLS and CDR2 YYNGEE. V shed 2 bases, J shed 5 bases, and the junction held 6 bases outside the gene matches. The CDR3 loop spans 14 amino acids. The CDR3 loop reads CASSVGQGENEQYF. Written as DNA, the CDR3 is TGTGCCAGCAGCGTCGGACAGGGAGAGAACGAGCAGTACTTC.

This clonotype was counted a few times. The V gene is TRBV10-3, the J gene TRBJ1-2, with 7 bases aligning to TRBD1. This CDR3 has 13 amino acids. The germline CDR1 and CDR2 sequences are ENHRY and SYGVKD. The junction had 8 bases not matched to a gene; V was cut back by 5 bases and J by 8 bases. CDR3: CAISQSQGLGYTF. CDR3 nucleotide sequence: TGTGCCATCAGTCAATCACAGGGGTTGGGCTACACCTTC.

This clonotype was observed a handful of times. This sequence joins TRBV30 and TRBJ2-5, with 9 nucleotides matching TRBD2. V shed 4 bases, J shed 3 bases, and the junction held 0 bases outside the gene matches. The length of the CDR3 is 12 residues. The germline CDR1 and CDR2 sequences are GTSNPN and SVGIG (reference sequence). The CDR3 loop reads CAWTSGEETQYF. The CDR3 nucleotides are TGTGCCTGGACTAGCGGGGAAGAGACCCAGTACTTC.

This clonotype was counted between two and nine times. This chain's CDR3 is CAISADRGRIGELFF. CDR3 bases: TGTGCCATCAGTGCGGACAGGGGGCGGATCGGGGAGCTGTTTTTT. The chain is built from TRBV10-3 and TRBJ2-2; the match to TRBD1 covers 11 bases. V lost 4 bases to trimming and J lost 7 bases; unmatched junction nucleotides: 5. The CDR3 has 15 amino acids. Germline lookup yields CDR1 ENHRY and CDR2 SYGVKD.

This clonotype was seen at least ten times. DNA for the CDR3: TGCAGCGGTTCATCCCACATAGCGGGAGCCTACAATGAGCAGTTCTTC. Protein sequence: CSGSSHIAGAYNEQFF. The chain uses TRBV29-1 and TRBJ2-1, with TRBD2 identical over 9 bases. The CDR3 has 16 residues. Per the germline V gene, CDR1 is SQVTM and CDR2 is ANQGSEA. The ends lost 7 bases at V and 2 bases at J; junction bases unmatched: 12.

This clonotype appeared many times. This chain uses TRBV12-3 or TRBV12-4 with TRBJ2-7; D uncertain. V was pared by 1 base and J by 2 bases, with 12 bases between. This CDR3 is built from 15 residues. The CDR3 DNA sequence: TGTGCCAGCAGTTTAGGCACCAGTTATACCTACGAGCAGTACTTC. Translation: CASSLGTSYTYEQYF.

A few counts support this clonotype. The chain recombines TRBV15 with TRBJ2-7; 7 nucleotides line up with TRBD2. There are 16 residues in the CDR3. The V gene's germline CDR1 is LNHNV and CDR2 YYDKDF (reference sequence). Losses at the gene ends were 0 bases for V and 6 bases for J; bases not matched to a gene: 11. CDR3 sequence (DNA): TGTGCCACCAGCAGAGATAGGAGCGGGACCTTGGGCGAGCAGTACTTC. This codes for CATSRDRSGTLGEQYF.

There are a few counts of this clonotype. V and J are TRBV20-1 and TRBJ1-4, with TRBD1 matching over 9 bases. The CDR3 extends over 15 amino acids. Germline CDR1 is DFQATT and CDR2 is SNEGSKA (reference sequence). Unmatched junction bases numbered 15, after V lost 6 bases and J lost 10 bases. CDR3 sequence reads: CSADGTGPGYGKLFF. CDR3 in DNA: TGCAGTGCCGATGGGACAGGGCCAGGATATGGAAAACTGTTTTTT.

This clonotype was detected only a few times. The J gene is TRBJ2-3, the V gene TRBV20-1, with D tentatively TRBD1 (5 bases). This CDR3 region has 16 residues. V lost 1 base and J lost 2, with 16 bases in between. Germline values: CDR1 DFQATT, CDR2 SNEGSKA (reference sequence). The CDR3 reads CSARVGAPYITDTQYF. For the CDR3, the DNA is TGCAGTGCTAGAGTTGGGGCCCCCTATATCACAGATACGCAGTATTTT.

This clonotype showed up just a few times. The chain uses TRBV5-1 and TRBJ2-1, with 10 bases that match TRBD2. Germline V gene data show CDR1 as SGHRS and CDR2 as YFSETQ. This CDR3 is built from 16 residues. V lost 0 bases, J lost 8 bases, and 8 bases stayed unmatched. The CDR3 bases are TGCGCCAGCAGCTTGGAGTCCCCTAGCGGGAGCCATGAGCAGTTCTTC. It translates to CASSLESPSGSHEQFF.

This clonotype has only a few counts. The rearrangement uses TRBV18 and TRBJ1-1; 7 bases align to TRBD1. Germline V gene data show CDR1 as KGHSH and CDR2 as LQKENI. The trim removed 5 bases at V and 1 base at J, leaving 13 bases unmatched. The CDR3 has 17 residues. This CDR3 is CASSARGTANTNTEAFF. CDR3 DNA: TGTGCCAGCTCAGCCCGGGGGACAGCCAACACGAACACTGAAGCTTTCTTT.

Many counts were recorded for this clonotype. The junction departs from germline at one end; a sequencing error may be responsible. The chain uses TRBV7-7 and TRBJ2-7; 8 bases are a match to TRBD1. This CDR3 is built from 14 residues. Germline loops: CDR1 SSHAT, CDR2 FNYEAQ (reference sequence). The CDR3 is CASSPGQGYDEQYF. The CDR3 bases are TGTGCTAGCAGCCCAGGACAGGGCTACGACGAGCAGTACTTC.

The chain employs TRBV29-1 and TRBJ2-5, with 10 bases that match TRBD2. With V trimmed by 2 bases and J by 5 bases, 11 bases remained unmatched. Germline values: CDR1 SQVTM, CDR2 ANQGSEA. The CDR3 covers 16 residues. The CDR3 reads CSVERSSGSRVETQYF. The DNA for the CDR3 is TGCAGCGTTGAAAGGTCTAGCGGGAGTCGCGTGGAGACCCAGTACTTC.

This clonotype was counted a few times. The rearrangement uses TRBV20-1 and TRBJ2-7, with 10 bases that match TRBD2. V dropped 3 bases and J dropped 1; count of bases not matched to a gene: 12. Germline V gives CDR1 DFQATT, CDR2 SNEGSKA (reference sequence). There are 17 residues in the CDR3. CDR3 residues: CSASSPPVAGGSYEQYF. DNA for the CDR3: TGCAGTGCTAGTAGCCCCCCAGTAGCGGGAGGTTCCTACGAGCAGTACTTC.

This clonotype came up many times. This rearrangement joins TRBV6-1 to TRBJ2-3, with D unclear. There are 14 residues in the CDR3. V gave up 2 bases and J gave up 4 bases, with 10 bases separating them. Looked up from germline, CDR1 is MNHNS and CDR2 is SASEGT. The CDR3 is CASSERVEADTQYF. Written as DNA, the CDR3 is TGTGCCAGCAGTGAAAGAGTAGAAGCAGATACGCAGTATTTT.